This TCR beta chain was identified during a study of blood T cells in healthy people across ages. This clonotype was observed at least ten times. Its antigen remains unidentified. The study's findings and limits: Measured against age, TCR beta diversity per million T cells decreased in a roughly linear manner. Shifts in expanded clonotypes may have been confounded by donor CMV status, which was unknown.

The germline CDR1 and CDR2 sequences are MNHNY and SVGAGI (reference sequence). This CDR3 spans 13 amino acids. Trimming shortened V by 2 bases and J by 2 bases, and 7 bases separated the two germline ends. With a J-beta primer mix and a sample-barcoded 5' primer, a second PCR ran 7 to 11 cycles. Every single cDNA molecule received a tag from a template-switch adaptor with 12 random nucleotides. From the 5' RACE reads, TCRdb called clonotypes with MiXCR, one entry per CDR3 protein. The sample contains around 500,000 distinct CDR3 sequences, around 48% of which appear only once. Material for sequencing was blood. The clonotype was recovered from an elderly man in good health. J is TRBJ2-7 and V is TRBV6-6, with D perhaps assigned TRBD1 or TRBD2 (5 bases each). This CDR3 is CASSYGGTYEQYF. The CDR3 nucleotides read TGTGCCAGCAGTTACGGGGGAACCTACGAGCAGTACTTC.